The next 10 T cell receptor beta chains were all read from a single sample in a study of cytomegalovirus exposure and HLA in healthy donors. PCR primers comprised 60 Vbeta and 13 Jbeta primers. Using immunoSEQ multiplex PCR, the repertoire was profiled, and TCRdb retains in-frame clones only, with some absent. The sample lists approximately 89,000 clones; approximately 77% were seen once. Specimen: PBMCs. These receptors originate from a man aged 25 to 45 in good health and CMV-seronegative.

The rearrangement links TRBV6-1 to TRBJ1-2; TRBD1 aligns across 9 bases. Germline V lookup: CDR1 MNHNS, CDR2 SASEGT. V was pared by 3 bases and J by 1 base, with 6 bases of the junction left unmatched. The CDR3 spans 16 residues. The CDR3 DNA follows: TGTGCCAGCAGTGATTGGACAGGGGCAATTAACTATGGCTACACCTTC. It translates to CASSDWTGAINYGYTF.

V gene TRBV9 combines with J gene TRBJ2-7, with D hard to call. V lost 4 bases and J lost 0, with 11 bases in between. CDR3 length: 14 residues. The germline gives CDR1 SGDLS, CDR2 YYNGEE. The CDR3 spells CASSTVPSSYEQYF. CDR3 DNA sequence: TGTGCCAGCAGCACTGTACCGAGCTCCTACGAGCAGTACTTC.

The chain carries TRBV6-1 and TRBJ2-4; 10 nucleotides match TRBD2. V lost 5 bases to trimming and J lost 6 bases; unmatched junction nucleotides: 7. From germline, CDR1 is MNHNS and CDR2 SASEGT. The CDR3 contains 15 residues. As DNA, the CDR3 is TGTGCCAGCAGTTCCGGGACTAGCGAGACAAACATTCAGTACTTC. This translates into CASSSGTSETNIQYF.

The genes are TRBV29-1 and TRBJ2-7; TRBD2 matches at 7 bases. The CDR3 is 14 residues long. The junction had 11 bases not matched to a gene; V was cut back by 4 bases and J by 5 bases. Germline CDR1 SQVTM, CDR2 ANQGSEA. The CDR3 sequence: CSVASSGGLHEQYF. CDR3 sequence (DNA): TGCAGCGTTGCAAGTTCGGGAGGTCTGCACGAGCAGTACTTC.

The rearrangement uses TRBV7-6 and TRBJ2-7; perhaps TRBD1 as D (5 bases). This CDR3 region has 13 residues. Germline loops: CDR1 SGHVS, CDR2 FNYEAQ. V lost 4 bases and J 4 bases, leaving 11 bases between the germline ends. Here the CDR3 DNA reads TGTGCCAGCAGCTCCAGGGTAGAGTACGAGCAGTACTTC. This codes for CASSSRVEYEQYF. Together with reference TRBV7-6 and TRBJ2-7, the CDR3 gives the full variable domain: GAGVSQSPRYKVTKRGQDVALRCDPISGHVSLYWYRQALGQGPEFLTYFNYEAQQDKSGLPNDRFSAERPEGSISTLTIQRTEQRDSAMYRCASSSRVEYEQYFGPGTRLTVT.

V gene TRBV15 combines with J gene TRBJ2-7, with D perhaps matching TRBD1 (5 bases). Germline V gene sequence: CDR1 LNHNV, CDR2 YYDKDF (reference sequence). The CDR3 runs to 13 residues. V was pared by 2 bases and J by 3 bases, with 8 bases between. The CDR3, as DNA: TGTGCCACCAGCAGACCTGACAGCTACGAGCAGTACTTC. Protein product: CATSRPDSYEQYF.

The chain is built from TRBV28 and TRBJ2-1, with TRBD2 identical over 14 bases. V gave up 5 bases and J gave up 8 bases; unmatched junction bases: 8. Germline V gene lookup returns CDR1 MDHEN and CDR2 SYDVKM. The CDR3 covers 16 residues. In DNA form, the CDR3 reads TGTGCCAGCAGTCAGGGGACTAGCGGGAGTAAGGATGAGCAGTTCTTC. Its translation: CASSQGTSGSKDEQFF.

This sequence joins TRBV12-5 and TRBJ2-2; D remains unclear. The CDR3 length is 15 residues. The germline V gene encodes CDR1 LGHNT and CDR2 FRNRAP. Trimming removed 0 bases from V and 0 bases from J, with 5 bases in between. The CDR3 spells CASGLVTANTGELFF. Written as DNA, the CDR3 is TGTGCTAGTGGTTTGGTAACGGCGAACACCGGGGAGCTGTTTTTT. Full variable domain (remainder filled in from reference TRBV12-5 and TRBJ2-2): DARVTQTPRHKVTEMGQEVTMRCQPILGHNTVFWYRQTMMQGLELLAYFRNRAPLDDSGMPKDRFSAEMPDATLATLKIQPSEPRDSAVYFCASGLVTANTGELFFGEGSRLTVL.

This chain connects TRBV4-2 to TRBJ1-2; D is unresolved. V lost 1 base to trimming and J lost 3 bases, with 9 bases between them. The CDR3 contains 14 residues. CDR1 LGHNA and CDR2 YNFKEQ come from the germline V gene. The CDR3 region has the DNA TGTGCCAGCAGCCAAGTCGCGGGCGACTATGGCTACACCTTC. Protein sequence: CASSQVAGDYGYTF.

The chain has TRBV28 and TRBJ2-1, with TRBD1 as a possible D gene (6 bases). The CDR3 sequence is 14 residues long. The V end was cut by 4 bases, the J end by 4 bases, with 11 bases between. Germline assignment: CDR1 MDHEN and CDR2 SYDVKM. CDR3 sequence reads: CASSYIDRYNEQFF. The DNA for the CDR3 is TGTGCCAGCAGTTACATCGACAGGTACAATGAGCAGTTCTTC.